Presented here are 9 T cell receptor beta chains from one specimen sequenced in a study of blood T cells in healthy people across ages. It was with a sample-barcoded 5' primer and a J-beta primer mix that a second PCR of about 7 to 12 cycles was run. Via MiXCR, TCRdb re-called the 5' RACE reads, giving one row per CDR3 protein. The sample lists roughly 1,300,000 distinct CDR3 sequences; approximately 59% were seen once. Sequenced sample: blood. The receptors were sampled from a man between 18 and 35 years old in good health.

The V gene is TRBV5-1, the J gene TRBJ2-2, with D perhaps being TRBD1 or TRBD2 (6 bases each). V was shortened by 4 bases and J by 5 bases, with 15 bases between the two germline ends. There are 15 residues in the CDR3. Germline lookup yields CDR1 SGHRS and CDR2 YFSETQ. The CDR3 region is CASSPIQGRTGELFF. The CDR3 coding sequence is TGCGCCAGCAGCCCAATTCAGGGGAGGACCGGGGAGCTGTTTTTT.

This sequence joins TRBV7-6 and TRBJ2-5; tentative D call: TRBD2 (5 bases). The V end lost 0 bases, the J end lost 1 base, and 18 bases lay between the germline ends. Germline lookup yields CDR1 SGHVS and CDR2 FNYEAQ. The CDR3 is made up of 18 amino acids. The CDR3 DNA follows: TGTGCCAGCAGCTTAGCAGTCGTCGGGAAAACCCTCCAAGAGACCCAGTACTTC. Translated: CASSLAVVGKTLQETQYF. Complete variable domain (other parts from reference TRBV7-6 and TRBJ2-5): GAGVSQSPRYKVTKRGQDVALRCDPISGHVSLYWYRQALGQGPEFLTYFNYEAQQDKSGLPNDRFSAERPEGSISTLTIQRTEQRDSAMYRCASSLAVVGKTLQETQYFGPGTRLLVL.

The J gene is TRBJ1-5, the V gene TRBV15; a possible D gene is TRBD1 (6 bases). V lost 5 bases and J lost 4, with 9 bases in between. Germline V CDR1 and CDR2: LNHNV, YYDKDF (reference sequence). The CDR3 spans 13 residues. The CDR3 DNA is TGTGCCACCAGCGGAGGGGGGAATCAGCCCCAGCATTTT. Translated, it gives CATSGGGNQPQHF. Filled out from reference TRBV15 and TRBJ1-5, the complete variable domain reads DAMVIQNPRYQVTQFGKPVTLSCSQTLNHNVMYWYQQKSSQAPKLLFHYYDKDFNNEADTPDNFQSRRPNTSFCFLDIRSPGLGDTAMYLCATSGGGNQPQHFGDGTRLSIL.

This clonotype was found a few times. The CDR3 DNA reads as TGTGCCATCAGTGAGTCTTTTTTACTAGTTATCCAGTACTTC. Its protein product is CAISESFLLVIQYF. The chain has TRBV10-3 and TRBJ2-7, with a weak D call TRBD2 (5 bases). V was pared by 0 bases and J by 10 bases, with 16 bases between. The CDR3 runs 14 residues. The V gene's germline CDR1 is ENHRY and CDR2 SYGVKD.

The chain links TRBV5-1 to TRBJ2-1; 9 positions match TRBD1. This CDR3 has 17 residues. Germline trimming cut 0 bases from V and 0 bases from J; bases unmatched to any gene: 4. From germline, CDR1 is SGHRS and CDR2 YFSETQ. The CDR3 DNA sequence: TGCGCCAGCAGCTTGGCCGGACAGGGGAGCTCCTACAATGAGCAGTTCTTC. It translates to CASSLAGQGSSYNEQFF. Supplemented by reference TRBV5-1 and TRBJ2-1, the full variable domain reads KAGVTQTPRYLIKTRGQQVTLSCSPISGHRSVSWYQQTPGQGLQFLFEYFSETQRNKGNFPGRFSGRQFSNSRSEMNVSTLELGDSALYLCASSLAGQGSSYNEQFFGPGTRLTVL.

The sample holds a few counts of this clonotype. The chain couples TRBV3-1 to TRBJ1-2; possible D gene TRBD1, 5 bases. CDR1 is LGHDT, CDR2 YNNKEL, per germline (reference sequence). Trimming shortened V by 1 base and J by 7 bases, and 7 bases separated the two germline ends. The CDR3 covers 12 residues. Here the CDR3 reads CASSQGGSGYTF. The CDR3 nucleotides are TGTGCCAGCAGCCAAGGGGGCTCTGGCTACACCTTC.

This sequence joins TRBV6-6 and TRBJ2-3; D gene unclear. V lost 0 bases, J lost 4 bases, and 17 bases lay in between. The CDR3 totals 17 residues. Germline V gives CDR1 MNHNY, CDR2 SVGAGI (reference sequence). Written as DNA, the CDR3 is TGTGCCAGCAGTTACTCTGTCACGGGCCGGTGGTCAGATACGCAGTATTTT. Its protein is CASSYSVTGRWSDTQYF.

The chain has TRBV4-1 and TRBJ1-1; a weak D match, TRBD1 (6 bases). This CDR3 region has 15 residues. Germline-derived CDR1 and CDR2 are MGHRA and YSYEKL. The V end was cut by 0 bases, the J end by 2 bases, with 10 bases between. CDR3 nucleotides: TGCGCCAGCAGCCAAGATTACAGGGCCAACACTGAAGCTTTCTTT. It specifies CASSQDYRANTEAFF.

The rearrangement uses TRBV7-9 and TRBJ2-5; D remains unclear. The J call is doubtful: the DNA matches TRBJ2-7 better. The germline CDR1 and CDR2 sequences are SEHNR and FQNEAQ (reference sequence). The CDR3 runs to 13 residues. The CDR3 loop reads CASSLHPLYEQYF. The CDR3 DNA sequence: TGTGCCAGCAGCTTACATCCCCTCTACGAGCAGTACTTC.